These 31 T cell receptor beta chains came from one sample sequenced in a study of shared clonotypes between healthy human individuals. Data came from immunoSEQ multiplex PCR; TCRdb stores just in-frame clones and leaves some out. Of about 2.2 million clones listed, about 93% are singletons. Only CD45RO-negative cells positively selected for CCR7 counted as naive CD8 cells, so terminally differentiated effector memory CD45RA+ cells were excluded. The specimen was naive CD8+ T cells from PBMCs. The source of these receptors is a young man in good health. Some clones in this sample may be carry-over from other donors' samples.

The rearrangement joins TRBV30 to TRBJ2-7; D is undetermined. The CDR3 loop spans 11 amino acids. Germline V gives CDR1 GTSNPN, CDR2 SVGIG (reference sequence). The V end lost 5 bases, the J end lost 3 bases, and 8 bases lay between the germline ends. As DNA, the CDR3 is TGTGCCTGGGAAGTGGGCTACGAGCAGTACTTC. Translating it yields CAWEVGYEQYF. Drawing the rest from reference TRBV30 and TRBJ2-7, the complete variable domain is SQTIHQWPATLVQPVGSPLSLECTVEGTSNPNLYWYRQAAGRGLQLLFYSVGIGQISSEVPQNLSASRPQDRQFILSSKKLLLSDSGFYLCAWEVGYEQYFGPGTRLTVT.

The rearrangement joins TRBV28 to TRBJ2-1; D ambiguous. This CDR3 has 15 amino acids. The germline V gene has CDR1 MDHEN and CDR2 SYDVKM. Trimming cost V 7 bases and J 0 bases, with 13 bases left between them. The CDR3 DNA is TGTGCCAGCAAATTCGGTACCCTCTCCTACAATGAGCAGTTCTTC. It yields the protein CASKFGTLSYNEQFF.

This clone has just one count. The CDR3 spells CASSRRASPGELFF. Here the CDR3 DNA reads TGTGCCAGCAGCCGGCGGGCTAGCCCCGGGGAGCTGTTTTTT. This chain connects TRBV11-3 to TRBJ2-2, with D possibly being TRBD2 (5 bases). The V and J ends lost 5 bases and 6 bases respectively, with 13 bases between them. CDR3 length: 14 residues. Germline-derived CDR1 and CDR2 are SGHNT and YENEEA.

The chain joins TRBV27 to TRBJ1-1; no clear D. This CDR3 region has 17 residues. V was trimmed by 0 bases and J by 1 base, leaving 15 bases between them. CDR1 is MNHEY and CDR2 is SMNVEV in the germline V gene (reference sequence). The CDR3 region has the DNA TGTGCCAGCAGTTTATCCCTCCAAGTAGATTCGAACACTGAAGCTTTCTTT. Encoded protein: CASSLSLQVDSNTEAFF.

The chain employs TRBV7-9 and TRBJ2-5, with 14 nucleotides matching TRBD2. CDR3 length: 14 residues. Germline V gene lookup returns CDR1 SEHNR and CDR2 FQNEAQ (reference sequence). V trimming: 5 bases; J trimming: 8 bases; junction bases outside the gene matches: 4. CDR3 protein: CASSPGLAGVTQYF. The CDR3 nucleotides are TGTGCCAGCAGCCCGGGACTAGCGGGAGTCACCCAGTACTTC.

This clone occurred a few times. The V call is TRBV7-9, the J call TRBJ2-1; D unresolved. The ends were cut back, 6 bases at V and 4 bases at J, with 7 bases in the middle. The germline V gene has CDR1 SEHNR and CDR2 FQNEAQ (reference sequence). CDR3 size: 12 residues. The CDR3 loop is CASSGPYNEQFF. In DNA form, the CDR3 reads TGTGCCAGCAGTGGGCCGTACAATGAGCAGTTCTTC.

The V and J genes are TRBV28 and TRBJ1-2; possibly TRBD1 for D (6 bases). The CDR3 extends over 16 amino acids. Germline-derived CDR1 and CDR2 are MDHEN and SYDVKM. The V end was cut by 3 bases, the J end by 7 bases, with 21 bases between. CDR3 region: CASSFLGGAKIGGYTF. For the CDR3, the DNA is TGTGCCAGCAGTTTCTTGGGGGGCGCAAAGATAGGTGGCTACACCTTC.

This clone was observed a single time. The chain's CDR3 is CSVPEDNEQFF. For the CDR3, the DNA is TGCAGTGTCCCGGAGGACAATGAGCAGTTCTTC. V and J are TRBV20-1 and TRBJ2-1, with a possible D match to TRBD2 (5 bases). The V gene lost 7 bases and the J gene lost 5 bases, with 9 bases spanning the gap. This CDR3 is 11 amino acids long. Germline lookup yields CDR1 DFQATT and CDR2 SNEGSKA (reference sequence).

This clone was detected only once. The V and J genes are TRBV9 and TRBJ1-2, with 9 bases aligning to TRBD1. The germline gives CDR1 SGDLS, CDR2 YYNGEE. CDR3 length: 13 residues. Trimming cost V 3 bases and J 8 bases; bases outside gene matches: 5. The CDR3 protein is CASSGGTGLGYTF. CDR3 nucleotide sequence: TGTGCCAGCAGCGGGGGGACAGGGTTAGGCTACACCTTC.

This chain uses TRBV4-1 with TRBJ2-7; D gene unclear. Looked up from germline, CDR1 is MGHRA and CDR2 is YSYEKL. Trimming shortened V by 0 bases and J by 0 bases, and 9 bases separated the two germline ends. CDR3 length: 15 residues. CDR3 sequence reads: CASSQEWVTSYEQYF. DNA for the CDR3: TGCGCCAGCAGCCAAGAGTGGGTTACCTCCTACGAGCAGTACTTC.

The J gene is TRBJ2-1, the V gene TRBV4-1; 7 positions match TRBD1. After removal of 1 base from V and 9 bases from J, the junction contained 3 bases not matched to a gene. Germline V gene sequence: CDR1 MGHRA, CDR2 YSYEKL. The CDR3 is 13 residues long. CDR3 amino acids: CASSQVRGREQFF. CDR3 in DNA: TGCGCCAGCAGCCAAGTTAGGGGGCGTGAGCAGTTCTTC.

The chain is built from TRBV28 and TRBJ1-5; D call uncertain. Germline CDR1 MDHEN, CDR2 SYDVKM. Trimming removed 3 bases from V and 1 base from J, with 10 bases in between. The CDR3 contains 15 residues. The CDR3 loop reads CASSLGVLSNQPQHF. CDR3 sequence (DNA): TGTGCCAGCAGTTTGGGCGTCCTAAGCAATCAGCCCCAGCATTTT.

For this clone: Different DNA sequences within this sample yield the same CDR3. The chain recombines TRBV19 with TRBJ2-7, with 8 bases fitting TRBD1. Per the germline V gene, CDR1 is LNHDA and CDR2 is SQIVND (reference sequence). V lost 4 bases and J lost 2; bases outside the gene matches: 4. This CDR3 is 14 amino acids long. CDR3 coding DNA: TGTGCCAGTAGTACTGGACAGGGTGCCTACGAGCAGTACTTC. Translated, it gives CASSTGQGAYEQYF.

The V and J genes are TRBV25-1 and TRBJ2-5; 9 positions agree with TRBD1. CDR1 MGHDK and CDR2 SYGVNS come from the germline V gene. The J segment lost 6 bases and the V segment lost 7 bases, leaving 12 bases of the junction unmatched. The CDR3 extends over 15 amino acids. The CDR3 is CASNRRGTGRKTQYF. The CDR3 DNA sequence: TGTGCCAGCAACCGAAGGGGGACAGGGCGTAAGACCCAGTACTTC. The whole variable domain, remainder taken from reference TRBV25-1 and TRBJ2-5, is EADIYQTPRYLVIGTGKKITLECSQTMGHDKMYWYQQDPGMELHLIHYSYGVNSTEKGDLSSESTVSRIRTEHFPLTLESARPSHTSQYLCASNRRGTGRKTQYFGPGTRLLVL.

This clone was picked up one time. The chain uses TRBV28 and TRBJ1-6, with 7 bases fitting TRBD1. The CDR3 extends over 17 amino acids. Germline lookup yields CDR1 MDHEN and CDR2 SYDVKM. The V segment lost 5 bases and the J segment 6 bases; nucleotides outside the gene matches: 13. CDR3 region: CASSDRDGLPSNSPLHF. CDR3 bases: TGTGCCAGCAGTGACAGGGACGGGTTGCCTAGTAATTCACCCCTCCACTTT. The full variable domain, with the rest looked up from reference TRBV28 and TRBJ1-6, is DVKVTQSSRYLVKRTGEKVFLECVQDMDHENMFWYRQDPGLGLRLIYFSYDVKMKEKGDIPEGYSVSREKKERFSLILESASTNQTSMYLCASSDRDGLPSNSPLHFGNGTRLTVT.

As for this clone: A single base separates this from a much larger clone, so it may be a read error. The chain couples TRBV9 to TRBJ1-1, with D hard to call. Germline assignment: CDR1 SGDLS and CDR2 YYNGEE. The CDR3 has 13 residues. Trimming left V 1 base short and J 1 base short, with 5 bases between. The CDR3 DNA follows: TGTGCCAGCAGCGTATGGCAGAACACTGAAGCTTTCTTT. It encodes CASSVWQNTEAFF. Full variable domain (remainder filled in from reference TRBV9 and TRBJ1-1): DSGVTQTPKHLITATGQRVTLRCSPRSGDLSVYWYQQSLDQGLQFLIQYYNGEERAKGNILERFSAQQFPDLHSELNLSSLELGDSALYFCASSVWQNTEAFFGQGTRLTVV.

The chain joins TRBV5-5 to TRBJ1-5, with D unclear. Germline CDR1 is SGHKS and CDR2 is YYEKEE (reference sequence). CDR3 length equals 13 residues. The V end was cut by 4 bases, the J end by 2 bases, with 7 bases between. CDR3 loop: CASSPRGNQPQHF. The CDR3 DNA reads as TGTGCCAGCAGCCCGCGGGGCAATCAGCCCCAGCATTTT.

The V and J genes are TRBV28 and TRBJ2-5; D may be TRBD1 or TRBD2 (5 bases each). The V and J ends lost 4 bases and 7 bases respectively, with 22 bases between them. The V gene's germline CDR1 is MDHEN and CDR2 SYDVKM. There are 16 residues in the CDR3. The CDR3 protein is CASSWALGTPLGTQYF. DNA of the CDR3: TGTGCCAGCAGTTGGGCCCTTGGGACCCCGTTAGGGACCCAGTACTTC.

The gene calls are TRBV7-3 and TRBJ2-3; the match to TRBD2 covers 13 bases. This CDR3 is 17 amino acids long. Germline-derived CDR1 and CDR2 are SGHTA and FQGTGA. The ends lost 5 bases at V and 6 bases at J; junction bases unmatched: 11. The CDR3 loop reads CASSPGVLAGGPDTQYF. The CDR3 coding sequence is TGTGCCAGCAGCCCAGGGGTACTAGCGGGAGGGCCGGATACGCAGTATTTT.

The chain is built from TRBV7-9 and TRBJ2-5, with a weak D call TRBD2 (6 bases). Germline V gene data show CDR1 as SEHNR and CDR2 as FQNEAQ (reference sequence). V was clipped by 5 bases and J by 4 bases, with 14 bases between them. The CDR3 totals 14 residues. CDR3 nucleotides: TGTGCCAGCAGCGCCCTCGGGGGTAGAGAGACCCAGTACTTC. Translating gives CASSALGGRETQYF.

The chain links TRBV28 to TRBJ1-1; D may be TRBD1 (5 bases). CDR3 length: 14 residues. CDR1 and CDR2 (germline): MDHEN, SYDVKM. V was clipped by 10 bases and J by 4 bases, with 19 bases between them. CDR3 region: CATRLGVSGTEAFF. For the CDR3, the DNA is TGTGCCACGCGACTAGGGGTTTCGGGCACTGAAGCTTTCTTT.

This chain joins TRBV19 and TRBJ1-4, with TRBD1 as a possible D gene (5 bases). Between the trimmed V and J ends, which lost 4 bases and 0 bases, there was a span of 12 bases. The CDR3 loop spans 16 amino acids. The germline CDR1 and CDR2 sequences are LNHDA and SQIVND (reference sequence). CDR3 bases: TGTGCCAGTAGTAAAGACAGAGTCCCAACTAATGAAAAACTGTTTTTT. It is translated as CASSKDRVPTNEKLFF.

The chain employs TRBV19 and TRBJ1-2, with a tentative D call TRBD1 (5 bases). Trimming shortened V by 10 bases and J by 8 bases, and 26 bases separated the two germline ends. The CDR3 runs 15 residues. Germline lookup yields CDR1 LNHDA and CDR2 SQIVND (reference sequence). The CDR3 protein is CATVPSGTSFRGYTF. The CDR3 coding sequence is TGTGCCACAGTCCCCTCCGGGACCTCCTTTCGAGGCTACACCTTC.

CDR3 in DNA: TGCAGCGCCCGCGGCGGGCCCCCTGAGCAGTTCTTC. Protein: CSARGGPPEQFF. The chain joins TRBV29-1 to TRBJ2-1; D might be TRBD2 (5 bases). V dropped 7 bases and J dropped 9 bases, with 16 bases sitting between them. The CDR3 totals 12 residues. Germline loops: CDR1 SQVTM, CDR2 ANQGSEA.

The rearrangement joins TRBV11-2 to TRBJ2-7, with 10 nucleotides matching TRBD1. V trimming: 5 bases; J trimming: 3 bases; junction bases outside the gene matches: 10. Germline-derived CDR1 and CDR2 are SGHAT and FQNNGV. This CDR3 has 16 residues. CDR3 sequence reads: CASSGTGTGVFYEQYF. The CDR3 DNA reads as TGTGCCAGCAGCGGAACCGGGACAGGGGTATTCTACGAGCAGTACTTC.

The rearrangement uses TRBV28 and TRBJ1-2; D unclear. CDR1 is MDHEN and CDR2 is SYDVKM in the germline V gene. V was trimmed by 1 base and J by 7 bases, leaving 13 bases between them. The CDR3 consists of 14 residues. The CDR3 here is CASSLFTGVLGYTF. As DNA, the CDR3 is TGTGCCAGCAGTTTATTTACGGGCGTCCTTGGCTACACCTTC.

This chain links TRBV6-6 with TRBJ2-3, with 11 bases fitting TRBD2. The V gene end was trimmed by 2 bases and the J gene end by 3 bases; junction bases not matched to a gene: 4. The CDR3 loop spans 16 amino acids. Germline-derived CDR1 and CDR2 are MNHNY and SVGAGI (reference sequence). The CDR3 protein is CASSYLSGRVTDTQYF. The CDR3 coding sequence is TGTGCCAGCAGTTACCTTAGCGGGAGGGTGACAGATACGCAGTATTTT.

This clone was observed a single time. The chain has TRBV6-5 and TRBJ2-5, with D possibly being TRBD2 (6 bases). Deletions cut 0 bases from V and 0 bases from J, with 8 bases between. From germline, CDR1 is MNHEY and CDR2 SVGAGI. The CDR3 contains 15 residues. This CDR3 is CASSYSLAYQETQYF. CDR3 coding DNA: TGTGCCAGCAGTTACTCTCTAGCGTACCAAGAGACCCAGTACTTC.

This clone showed up just a few times. V usage is TRBV27 and J usage is TRBJ2-1; 7 bases are shared with TRBD1. V lost 8 bases and J lost 4; bases outside the gene matches: 5. Germline CDR1 and CDR2: MNHEY and SMNVEV (reference sequence). The CDR3 contains 13 residues. The CDR3: CASHQGDYNEQFF. In nucleotides, the CDR3 is TGTGCCAGCCATCAGGGGGATTACAATGAGCAGTTCTTC.

The chain employs TRBV25-1 and TRBJ2-5; D not certain. From germline, CDR1 is MGHDK and CDR2 SYGVNS. CDR3 size: 13 residues. V was shortened by 6 bases and J by 11 bases, with 19 bases between the two germline ends. The CDR3 DNA follows: TGTGCCAGCAGCCGAACGGAGTGGGCGGAGCAGTACTTC. It codes for CASSRTEWAEQYF.

DNA for the CDR3: TGCGCCAGCAGCTTGGCGGTGGCAGGGACCGGTTATGAAAAACTGTTTTTT. Protein sequence: CASSLAVAGTGYEKLFF. V usage is TRBV5-1 and J usage is TRBJ1-4; D is perhaps TRBD1 (5 bases). The CDR3 is 17 amino acids. V was pared by 0 bases and J by 6 bases, with 18 bases between. The V gene's germline CDR1 is SGHRS and CDR2 YFSETQ.